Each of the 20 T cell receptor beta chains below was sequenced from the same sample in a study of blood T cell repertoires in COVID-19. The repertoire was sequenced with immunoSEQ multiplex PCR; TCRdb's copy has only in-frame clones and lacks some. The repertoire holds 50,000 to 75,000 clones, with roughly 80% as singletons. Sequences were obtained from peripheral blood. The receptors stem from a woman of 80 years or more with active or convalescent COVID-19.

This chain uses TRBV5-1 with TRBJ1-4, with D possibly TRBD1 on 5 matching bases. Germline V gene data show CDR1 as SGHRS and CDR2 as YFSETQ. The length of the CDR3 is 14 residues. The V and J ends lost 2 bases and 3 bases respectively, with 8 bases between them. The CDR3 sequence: CASSFRTSNEKLFF. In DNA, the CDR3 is TGCGCCAGCAGCTTCCGGACATCTAATGAAAAACTGTTTTTT.

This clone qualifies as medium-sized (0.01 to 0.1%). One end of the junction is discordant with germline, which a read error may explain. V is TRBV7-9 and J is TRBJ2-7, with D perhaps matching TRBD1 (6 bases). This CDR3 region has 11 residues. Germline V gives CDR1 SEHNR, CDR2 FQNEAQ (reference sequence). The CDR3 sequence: CASSLRDTRIF. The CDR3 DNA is TGTGCCAGCAGCTTACGGGACACCCGAATCTTC.

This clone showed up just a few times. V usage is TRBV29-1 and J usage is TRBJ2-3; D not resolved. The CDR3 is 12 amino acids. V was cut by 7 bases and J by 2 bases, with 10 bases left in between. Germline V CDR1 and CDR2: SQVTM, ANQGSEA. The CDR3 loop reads CSARQNTDTQYF. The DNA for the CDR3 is TGCAGCGCTAGACAAAACACAGATACGCAGTATTTT.

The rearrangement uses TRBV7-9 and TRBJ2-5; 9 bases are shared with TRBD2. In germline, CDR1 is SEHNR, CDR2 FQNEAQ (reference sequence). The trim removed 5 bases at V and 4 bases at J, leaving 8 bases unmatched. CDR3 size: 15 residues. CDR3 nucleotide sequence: TGTGCCAGCAGCCAACGGCGGGGGGGACCAGAGACCCAGTACTTC. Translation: CASSQRRGGPETQYF.

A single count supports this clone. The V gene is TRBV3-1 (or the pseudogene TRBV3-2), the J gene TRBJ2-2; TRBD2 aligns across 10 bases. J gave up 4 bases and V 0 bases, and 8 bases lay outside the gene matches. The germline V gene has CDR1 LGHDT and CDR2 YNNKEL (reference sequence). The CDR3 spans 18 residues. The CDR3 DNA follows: TGTGCCAGCAGCCAAGATGCCAGCGGGGGGGCGGGCACCGGGGAGCTGTTTTTT. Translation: CASSQDASGGAGTGELFF.

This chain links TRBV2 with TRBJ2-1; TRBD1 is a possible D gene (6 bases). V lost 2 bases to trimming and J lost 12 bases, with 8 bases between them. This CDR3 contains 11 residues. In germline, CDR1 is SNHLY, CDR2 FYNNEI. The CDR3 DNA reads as TGTGCCAGCAGTGAAAGGGGGACGCAGTTCTTC. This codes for CASSERGTQFF.

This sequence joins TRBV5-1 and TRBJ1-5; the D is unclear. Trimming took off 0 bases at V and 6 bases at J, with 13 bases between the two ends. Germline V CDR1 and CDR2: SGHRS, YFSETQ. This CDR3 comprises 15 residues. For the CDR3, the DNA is TGCGCCAGCAGCTTGGGGACTCAGAAGGCTCAGCCCCAGCATTTT. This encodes CASSLGTQKAQPQHF.

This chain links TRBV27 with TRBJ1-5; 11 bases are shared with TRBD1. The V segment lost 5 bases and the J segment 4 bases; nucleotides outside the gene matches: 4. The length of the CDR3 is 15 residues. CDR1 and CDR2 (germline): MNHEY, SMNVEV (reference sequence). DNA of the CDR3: TGTGCCAGCAGTGGACAGGGGGCCCCAAATCAGCCCCAGCATTTT. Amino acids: CASSGQGAPNQPQHF.

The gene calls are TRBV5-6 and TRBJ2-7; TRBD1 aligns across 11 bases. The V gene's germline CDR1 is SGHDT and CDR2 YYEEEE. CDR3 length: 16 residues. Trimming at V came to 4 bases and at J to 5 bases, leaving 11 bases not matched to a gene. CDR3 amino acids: CASSSGTGGLSDEQYF. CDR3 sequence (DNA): TGTGCCAGCAGCAGCGGGACAGGGGGGCTGTCTGACGAGCAGTACTTC.

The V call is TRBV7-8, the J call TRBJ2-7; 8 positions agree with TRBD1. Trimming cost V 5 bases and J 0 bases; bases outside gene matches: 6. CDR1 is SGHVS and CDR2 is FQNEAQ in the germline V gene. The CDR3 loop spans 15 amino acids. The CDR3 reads CASSADREISYEQYF. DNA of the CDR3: TGTGCCAGCAGCGCGGACAGGGAGATCTCCTACGAGCAGTACTTC.

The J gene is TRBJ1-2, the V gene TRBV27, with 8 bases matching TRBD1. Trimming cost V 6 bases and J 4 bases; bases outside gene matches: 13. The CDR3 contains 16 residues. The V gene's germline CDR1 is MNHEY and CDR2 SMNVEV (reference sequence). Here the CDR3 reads CASSHDRGQSFYGYTF. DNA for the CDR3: TGTGCCAGCAGCCACGACAGGGGCCAGAGTTTCTATGGCTACACCTTC.

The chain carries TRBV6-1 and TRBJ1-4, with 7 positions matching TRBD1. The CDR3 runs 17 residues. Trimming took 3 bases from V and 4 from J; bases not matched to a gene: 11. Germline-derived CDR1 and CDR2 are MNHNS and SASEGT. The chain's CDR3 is CASSETIPGQNNEKLFF. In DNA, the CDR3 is TGTGCCAGCAGTGAGACAATACCGGGACAGAATAATGAAAAACTGTTTTTT.

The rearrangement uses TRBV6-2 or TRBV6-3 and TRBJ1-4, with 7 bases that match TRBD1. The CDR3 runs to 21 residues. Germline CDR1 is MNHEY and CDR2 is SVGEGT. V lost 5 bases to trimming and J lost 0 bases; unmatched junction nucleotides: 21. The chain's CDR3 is CASSRPTNGQARFATNEKLFF. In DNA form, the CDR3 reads TGTGCCAGCAGTCGCCCTACTAATGGACAGGCCCGGTTTGCAACTAATGAAAAACTGTTTTTT.

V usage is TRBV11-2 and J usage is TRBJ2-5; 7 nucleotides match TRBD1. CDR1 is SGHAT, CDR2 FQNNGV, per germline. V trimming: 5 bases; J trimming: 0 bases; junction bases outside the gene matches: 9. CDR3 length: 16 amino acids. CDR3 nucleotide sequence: TGTGCCAGCAGCCTCAGGTCGACAGGGTACCAAGAGACCCAGTACTTC. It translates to CASSLRSTGYQETQYF.

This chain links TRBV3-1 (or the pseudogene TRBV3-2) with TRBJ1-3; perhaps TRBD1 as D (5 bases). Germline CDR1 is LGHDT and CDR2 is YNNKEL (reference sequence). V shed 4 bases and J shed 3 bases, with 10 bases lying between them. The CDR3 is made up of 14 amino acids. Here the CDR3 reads CASSLGHGGNTIYF. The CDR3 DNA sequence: TGTGCCAGCAGCCTCGGACACGGTGGAAACACCATATATTTT.

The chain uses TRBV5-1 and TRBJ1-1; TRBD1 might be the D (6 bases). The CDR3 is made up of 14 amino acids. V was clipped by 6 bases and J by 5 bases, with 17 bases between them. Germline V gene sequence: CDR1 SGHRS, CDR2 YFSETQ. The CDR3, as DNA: TGCGCCAGCACCTTAGGGGGGGAGAGGACTGAAGCTTTCTTT. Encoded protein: CASTLGGERTEAFF.

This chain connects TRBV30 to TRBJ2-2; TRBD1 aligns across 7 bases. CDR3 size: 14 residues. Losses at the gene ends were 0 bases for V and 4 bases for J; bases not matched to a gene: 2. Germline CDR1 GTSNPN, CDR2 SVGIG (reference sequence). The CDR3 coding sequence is TGTGCCTGGAGTGTACAGGGGCCCACCGGGGAGCTGTTTTTT. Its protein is CAWSVQGPTGELFF.

The CDR3, as DNA: TGCAGCGGCCCCCAGGAACAGCCTGTAAGGAAGGGCTACACCTTC. Amino acids: CSGPQEQPVRKGYTF. This chain links TRBV29-1 with TRBJ1-2; unclear D gene. Trimming took 7 bases from V and 8 from J, leaving 26 bases between them. The CDR3 runs to 15 residues. Germline CDR1 reads SQVTM; CDR2 reads ANQGSEA.

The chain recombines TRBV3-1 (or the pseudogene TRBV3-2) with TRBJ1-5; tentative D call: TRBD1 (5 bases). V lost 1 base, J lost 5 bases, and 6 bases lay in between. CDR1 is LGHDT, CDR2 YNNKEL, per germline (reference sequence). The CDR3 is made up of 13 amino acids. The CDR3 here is CASSQGGDQPQHF. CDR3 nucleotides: TGTGCCAGCAGCCAAGGGGGGGATCAGCCCCAGCATTTT.

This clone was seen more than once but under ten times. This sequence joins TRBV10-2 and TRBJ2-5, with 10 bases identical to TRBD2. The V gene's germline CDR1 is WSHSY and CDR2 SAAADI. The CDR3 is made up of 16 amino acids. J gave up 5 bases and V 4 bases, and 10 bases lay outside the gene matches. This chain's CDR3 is CASSVLSGGGLETQYF. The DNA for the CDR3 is TGCGCCAGCAGTGTCTTAAGCGGGGGGGGGTTGGAGACCCAGTACTTC.